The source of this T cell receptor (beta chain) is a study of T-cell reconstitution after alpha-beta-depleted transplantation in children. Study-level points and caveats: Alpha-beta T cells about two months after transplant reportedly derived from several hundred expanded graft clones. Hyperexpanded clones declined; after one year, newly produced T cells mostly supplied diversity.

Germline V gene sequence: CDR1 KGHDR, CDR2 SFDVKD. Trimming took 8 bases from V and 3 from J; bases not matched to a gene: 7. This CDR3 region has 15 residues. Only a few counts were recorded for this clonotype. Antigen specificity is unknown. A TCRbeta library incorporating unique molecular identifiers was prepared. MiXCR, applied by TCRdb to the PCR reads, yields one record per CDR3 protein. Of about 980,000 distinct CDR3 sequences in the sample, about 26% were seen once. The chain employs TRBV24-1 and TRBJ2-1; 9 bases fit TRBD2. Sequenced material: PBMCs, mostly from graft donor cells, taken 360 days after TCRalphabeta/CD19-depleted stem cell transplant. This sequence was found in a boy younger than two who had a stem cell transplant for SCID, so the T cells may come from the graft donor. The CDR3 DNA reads TGTGCCACCAAAGGGGCAGCGGGGGGCTACAATGAGCAGTTCTTC. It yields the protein CATKGAAGGYNEQFF.